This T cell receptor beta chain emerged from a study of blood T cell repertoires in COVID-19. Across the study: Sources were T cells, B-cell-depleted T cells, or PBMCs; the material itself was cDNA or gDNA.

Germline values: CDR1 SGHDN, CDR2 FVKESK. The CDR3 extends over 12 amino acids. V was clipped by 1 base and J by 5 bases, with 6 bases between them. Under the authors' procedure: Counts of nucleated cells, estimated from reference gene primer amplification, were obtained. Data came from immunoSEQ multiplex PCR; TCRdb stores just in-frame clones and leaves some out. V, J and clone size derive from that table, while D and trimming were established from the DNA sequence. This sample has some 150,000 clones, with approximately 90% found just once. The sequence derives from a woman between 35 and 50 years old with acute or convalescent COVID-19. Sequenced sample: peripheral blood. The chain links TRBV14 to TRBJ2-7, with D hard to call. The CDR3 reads CASSQAIDEQYF. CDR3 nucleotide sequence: TGTGCCAGCAGCCAAGCTATCGACGAGCAGTACTTC. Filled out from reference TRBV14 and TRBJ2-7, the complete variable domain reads EAGVTQFPSHSVIEKGQTVTLRCDPISGHDNLYWYRRVMGKEIKFLLHFVKESKQDESGMPNNRFLAERTGGTYSTLKVQPAELEDSGVYFCASSQAIDEQYFGPGTRLTVT.